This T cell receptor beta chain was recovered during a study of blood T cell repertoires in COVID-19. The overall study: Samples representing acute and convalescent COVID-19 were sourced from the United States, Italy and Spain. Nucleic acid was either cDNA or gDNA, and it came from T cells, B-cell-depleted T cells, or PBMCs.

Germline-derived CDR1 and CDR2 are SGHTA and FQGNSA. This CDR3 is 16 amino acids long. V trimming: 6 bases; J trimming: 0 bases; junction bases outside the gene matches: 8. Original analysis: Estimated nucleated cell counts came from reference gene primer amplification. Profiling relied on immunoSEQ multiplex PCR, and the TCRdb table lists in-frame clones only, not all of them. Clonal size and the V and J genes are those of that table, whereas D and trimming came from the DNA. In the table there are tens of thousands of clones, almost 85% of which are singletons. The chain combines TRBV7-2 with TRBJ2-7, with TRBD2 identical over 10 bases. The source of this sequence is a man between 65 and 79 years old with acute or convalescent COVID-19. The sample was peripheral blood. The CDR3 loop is CASSPLSGRSSYEQYF. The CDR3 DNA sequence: TGTGCCAGCAGTCCCCTTAGCGGGAGGTCCTCCTACGAGCAGTACTTC.